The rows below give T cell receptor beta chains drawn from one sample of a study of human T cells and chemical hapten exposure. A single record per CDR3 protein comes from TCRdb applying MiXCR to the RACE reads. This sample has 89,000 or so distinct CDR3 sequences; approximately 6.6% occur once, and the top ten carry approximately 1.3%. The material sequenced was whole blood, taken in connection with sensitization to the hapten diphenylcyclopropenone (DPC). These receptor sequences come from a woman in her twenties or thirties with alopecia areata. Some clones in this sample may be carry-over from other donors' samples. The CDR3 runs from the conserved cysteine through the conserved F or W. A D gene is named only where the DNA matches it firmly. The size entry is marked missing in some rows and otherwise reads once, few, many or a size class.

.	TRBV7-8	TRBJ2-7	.	CASSLIWASVSYEQYF	TGTGCCAGCAGCTTAATTTGGGCATCCGTTTCCTACGAGCAGTACTTC
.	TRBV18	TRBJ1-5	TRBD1	CASSPVGGTASNQPQHF	TGTGCCAGCTCACCGGTAGGAGGGACAGCTAGCAATCAGCCCCAGCATTTT
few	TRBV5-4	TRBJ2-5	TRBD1	CASSSHRGGETQYF	TGTGCCAGCAGCTCGCACAGGGGTGGAGAGACCCAGTACTTC
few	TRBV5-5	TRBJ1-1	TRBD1	CASSVGGDSRNKAFF	TGTGCCAGCAGCGTAGGCGGGGACAGCAGAAATAAAGCTTTCTTT
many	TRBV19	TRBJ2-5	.	CASSSDRRRETQYF	TGTGCCAGTAGCTCCGACCGGCGGAGGGAGACCCAGTACTTC
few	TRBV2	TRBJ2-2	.	CASIQLLATNTGELFF	TGTGCCAGCATCCAACTCTTAGCCACGAACACCGGGGAGCTGTTTTTT
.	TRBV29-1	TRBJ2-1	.	CSVERVPGGEQFF	TGCAGCGTTGAGAGGGTCCCCGGGGGTGAGCAGTTCTTC
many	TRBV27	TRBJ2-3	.	CASSFSQTTDTQYF	TGTGCCAGCAGTTTTTCCCAGACCACAGATACGCAGTATTTT
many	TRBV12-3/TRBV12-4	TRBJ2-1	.	CASSLRGRQGLYNEQFF	TGTGCCAGCAGTTTAAGGGGCCGACAGGGACTCTACAATGAGCAGTTCTTC
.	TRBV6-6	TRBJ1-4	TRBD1	CASLRADQGAHEKLFF	TGTGCCAGCCTCCGAGCCGACCAGGGGGCGCATGAAAAACTGTTTTTT
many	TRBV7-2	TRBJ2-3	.	CASSSIDRTDTQYF	TGTGCCAGCAGCTCAATTGATCGCACAGATACGCAGTATTTT
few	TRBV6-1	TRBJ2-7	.	CASSEWGAGGVYEQYF	TGTGCCAGCAGTGAGTGGGGGGCCGGGGGCGTCTACGAGCAGTACTTC
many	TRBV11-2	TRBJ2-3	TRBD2	CASSPRLAGESSTDTQYF	TGTGCCAGCAGCCCCCGACTAGCGGGGGAGTCTAGCACAGATACGCAGTATTTT
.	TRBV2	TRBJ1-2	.	CASSAGDYGYTF	TGTGCCAGCAGTGCAGGGGACTATGGCTACACCTTC
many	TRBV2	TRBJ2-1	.	CASSGGAGWFF	TGTGCCAGCAGTGGCGGAGCGGGTTGGTTCTTC
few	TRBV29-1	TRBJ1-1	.	CSGEGSLNTEAFF	TGCAGCGGTGAAGGGTCCTTGAACACTGAAGCTTTCTTT
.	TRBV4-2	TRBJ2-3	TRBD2	CASSQVLVLAGAASTDTQYF	TGTGCCAGCAGCCAAGTGCTAGTACTAGCGGGCGCCGCTAGCACAGATACGCAGTATTTT
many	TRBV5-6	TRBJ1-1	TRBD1	CASSLGQGEAFF	TGTGCCAGCAGCTTGGGACAGGGGGAGGCTTTCTTT
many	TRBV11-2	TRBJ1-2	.	CASRRAGSHGGYTF	TGTGCCAGCAGACGAGCGGGCAGTCACGGGGGCTACACCTTC
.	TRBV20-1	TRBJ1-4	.	CSAGGGTNEKLFF	TGCAGTGCTGGAGGGGGGACTAATGAAAAACTGTTTTTT
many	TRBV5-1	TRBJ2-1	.	CASSLAGPYNEQFF	TGCGCCAGCAGCTTGGCGGGGCCCTACAATGAGCAGTTCTTC
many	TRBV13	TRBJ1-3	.	CASSPRTENSGNTIYF	TGTGCCAGCAGCCCGAGGACGGAAAACTCTGGAAACACCATATATTTT
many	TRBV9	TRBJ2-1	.	CASRAVMGQETTYNEQFF	TGTGCCAGCAGAGCCGTCATGGGACAAGAGACTACCTACAATGAGCAGTTCTTC
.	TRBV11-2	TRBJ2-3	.	CASSLVWDISRPPDTQYF	TGTGCCAGCAGCTTAGTCTGGGACATCTCCCGTCCACCAGATACGCAGTATTTT
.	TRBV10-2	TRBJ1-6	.	CASRNHRGGINSPLHF	TGCGCCAGCAGAAACCACAGAGGGGGTATTAATTCACCCCTCCACTTT
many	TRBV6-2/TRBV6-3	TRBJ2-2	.	CASSYYGTGELFF	TGTGCCAGCAGTTATTATGGAACCGGGGAGCTGTTTTTT
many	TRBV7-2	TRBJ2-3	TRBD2	CASSRQLTSGAQDTQYF	TGTGCCAGCAGCCGACAATTGACTAGCGGGGCCCAGGATACGCAGTATTTT
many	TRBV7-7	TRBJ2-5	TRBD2	CASSSSLGAGLETQYF	TGTGCTAGCAGCTCCTCTCTCGGAGCGGGGTTGGAGACCCAGTACTTC
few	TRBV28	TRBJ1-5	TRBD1	CASRHEDRGRNQPQHF	TGTGCCAGCAGACACGAAGACAGGGGGCGCAATCAGCCCCAGCATTTT
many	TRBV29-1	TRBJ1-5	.	CSVTLVGANQPQHF	TGCAGCGTTACCCTAGTGGGGGCGAATCAGCCCCAGCATTTT
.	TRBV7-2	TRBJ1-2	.	CASSLVSGVYGYTF	TGTGCCAGCAGCTTAGTTTCAGGGGTCTATGGCTACACCTTC
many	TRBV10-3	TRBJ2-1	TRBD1	CAISEVTGGPSNEQFF	TGTGCCATCAGCGAAGTCACAGGGGGCCCGAGCAATGAGCAGTTCTTC
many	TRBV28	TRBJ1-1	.	CASTPRGQQERTEAFF	TGTGCCAGCACCCCTCGGGGGCAGCAAGAACGCACTGAAGCTTTCTTT
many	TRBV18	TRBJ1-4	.	CASSSPDSFNEKLFF	TGTGCCAGCTCATCGCCCGACAGTTTCAATGAAAAACTGTTTTTT
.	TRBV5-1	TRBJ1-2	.	CASSRGEPERGYTF	TGCGCCAGCAGCCGGGGGGAACCCGAGAGAGGCTACACCTTC
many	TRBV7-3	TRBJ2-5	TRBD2	CASSLGLEGTQYF	TGTGCCAGCAGCTTAGGACTAGAAGGGACCCAGTACTTC
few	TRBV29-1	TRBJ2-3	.	CSVVGGNTDTQYF	TGCAGCGTTGTGGGGGGCAACACAGATACGCAGTATTTT
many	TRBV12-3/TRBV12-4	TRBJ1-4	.	CASSTTEDATNEKLFF	TGTGCCAGCAGCACGACAGAAGATGCAACTAATGAAAAACTGTTTTTT
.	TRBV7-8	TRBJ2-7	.	CASSAAGTPPHEQYF	TGTGCCAGCAGCGCTGCCGGGACACCTCCCCACGAGCAGTACTTC
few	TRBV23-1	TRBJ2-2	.	CARTISPNTGELFF	TGCGCCAGGACCATATCGCCGAACACCGGGGAGCTGTTTTTT
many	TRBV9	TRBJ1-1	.	CASSVGIRKQARENTEAFF	TGTGCCAGCAGCGTAGGAATAAGGAAACAGGCAAGGGAGAACACTGAAGCTTTCTTT
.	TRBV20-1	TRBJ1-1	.	CSAREGNTEAFF	TGCAGTGCTAGAGAGGGTAACACTGAAGCTTTCTTT
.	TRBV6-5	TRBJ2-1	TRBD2	CASSYSLPGLAVSYNEQFF	TGTGCCAGCAGTTACTCGCTACCGGGACTAGCGGTCTCCTACAATGAGCAGTTCTTC
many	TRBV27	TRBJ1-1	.	CASSYREGTEAFF	TGTGCCAGCTCCTACAGGGAGGGAACTGAAGCTTTCTTT
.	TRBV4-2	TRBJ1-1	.	CASSQPEQKNTEAFF	TGTGCCAGCAGCCAACCAGAACAGAAGAACACTGAAGCTTTCTTT
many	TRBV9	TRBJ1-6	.	CASSVADGRTAEYNSPLHF	TGTGCCAGCAGCGTCGCCGACGGACGGACCGCTGAGTATAATTCACCCCTCCACTTT
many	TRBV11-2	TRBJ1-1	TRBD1	CASSLSQGARTEAFF	TGTGCCAGCAGCTTATCCCAGGGGGCTAGAACTGAAGCTTTCTTT
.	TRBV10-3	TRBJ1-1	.	CAISEEGTEAFF	TGTGCCATCAGTGAGGAGGGCACTGAAGCTTTCTTT
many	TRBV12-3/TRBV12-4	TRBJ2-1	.	CASRLQVNEQFF	TGTGCCAGTCGGTTACAGGTTAATGAGCAGTTCTTC
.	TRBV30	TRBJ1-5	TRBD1	CAWSRDRNNQPQHF	TGTGCCTGGTCCCGGGACAGGAACAATCAGCCCCAGCATTTT
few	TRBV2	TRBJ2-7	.	CASSDRVEPYEQYF	TGTGCCAGCAGTGACCGGGTGGAGCCCTACGAGCAGTACTTC
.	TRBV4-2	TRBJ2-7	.	CASSQGRDPAYEQYF	TGTGCCAGCAGCCAAGGCCGGGATCCCGCCTACGAGCAGTACTTC
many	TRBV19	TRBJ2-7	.	CASSIARGWYEQYF	TGTGCCAGTAGTATCGCGAGGGGCTGGTACGAGCAGTACTTC